This T cell receptor (beta chain) stems from a study of T cells in Graves' hyperthyroidism and ophthalmopathy. Using RNA transcripts as the source, TCR beta CDR3 regions were amplified. The HTBI primer set served for first-round RT-PCR of the TCR CDR3. One entry per CDR3 protein results from TCRdb running MiXCR on the multiplex PCR reads. This sample has about 260,000 distinct CDR3 sequences, with 20% to 25% found just once. The junction had 10 bases not matched to a gene; V was cut back by 4 bases and J by 5 bases. The germline CDR1 and CDR2 sequences are MGHRA and YSYEKL. There are 16 residues in the CDR3.

This chain joins TRBV4-1 and TRBJ2-5; 10 bases match TRBD2. The specimen sequenced was blood. The source is a man in his forties with Graves' hyperthyroidism that later progressed to Graves' ophthalmopathy. DNA of the CDR3: TGCGCCAGCAGCCGGGTGCTAGCGGGAGTCGGGGAGACCCAGTACTTC. It codes for CASSRVLAGVGETQYF.